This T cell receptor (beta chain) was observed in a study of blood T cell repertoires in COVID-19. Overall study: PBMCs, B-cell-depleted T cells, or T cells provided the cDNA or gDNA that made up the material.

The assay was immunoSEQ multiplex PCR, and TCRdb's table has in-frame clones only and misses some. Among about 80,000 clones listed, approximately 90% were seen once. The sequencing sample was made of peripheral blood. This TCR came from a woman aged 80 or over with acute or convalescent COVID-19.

CDR3 in amino acids: CASSIVWTGDYEQYF. DNA for the CDR3: TGTGCCAGTAGTATAGTTTGGACAGGAGACTACGAGCAGTACTTC. The chain has TRBV19 and TRBJ2-7, with 7 bases aligning to TRBD1. The junction had 6 bases not matched to a gene; V was cut back by 1 base and J by 3 bases. There are 15 residues in the CDR3. Per germline, CDR1 LNHDA and CDR2 SQIVND (reference sequence).